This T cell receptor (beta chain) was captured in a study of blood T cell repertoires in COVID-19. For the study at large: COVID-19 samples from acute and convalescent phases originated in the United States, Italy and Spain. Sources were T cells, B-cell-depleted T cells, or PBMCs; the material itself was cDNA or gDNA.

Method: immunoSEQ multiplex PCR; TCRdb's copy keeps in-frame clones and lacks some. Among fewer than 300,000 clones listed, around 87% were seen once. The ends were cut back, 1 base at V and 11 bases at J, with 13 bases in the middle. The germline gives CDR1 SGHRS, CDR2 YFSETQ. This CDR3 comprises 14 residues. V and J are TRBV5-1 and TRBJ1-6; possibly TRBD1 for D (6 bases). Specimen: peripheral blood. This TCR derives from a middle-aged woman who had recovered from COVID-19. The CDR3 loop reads CASSLSGDNTPLHF. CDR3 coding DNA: TGCGCCAGCAGCTTGTCAGGGGACAATACACCCCTCCACTTT.